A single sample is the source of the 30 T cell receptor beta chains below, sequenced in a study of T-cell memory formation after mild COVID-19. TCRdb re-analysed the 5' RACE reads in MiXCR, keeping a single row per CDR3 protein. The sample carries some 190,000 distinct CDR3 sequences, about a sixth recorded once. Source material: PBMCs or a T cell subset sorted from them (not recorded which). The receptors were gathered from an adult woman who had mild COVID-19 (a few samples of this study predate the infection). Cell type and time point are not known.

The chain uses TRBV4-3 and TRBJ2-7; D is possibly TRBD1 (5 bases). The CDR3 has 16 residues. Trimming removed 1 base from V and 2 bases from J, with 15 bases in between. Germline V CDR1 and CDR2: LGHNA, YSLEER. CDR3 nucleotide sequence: TGCGCCAGCAGCCAAGTGGCAACAGGAACTACCTACGAGCAGTACTTC. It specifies CASSQVATGTTYEQYF.

The CDR3 DNA reads TGCGCCAGCAGCCAAGAGCTAGCGCGTTCCACAGATACGCAGTATTTT. This translates into CASSQELARSTDTQYF. V is TRBV4-1 and J is TRBJ2-3; D is perhaps TRBD2 (6 bases). CDR1 and CDR2 (germline): MGHRA, YSYEKL. The CDR3 is 16 amino acids. Trimming took off 0 bases at V and 2 bases at J, with 12 bases between the two ends.

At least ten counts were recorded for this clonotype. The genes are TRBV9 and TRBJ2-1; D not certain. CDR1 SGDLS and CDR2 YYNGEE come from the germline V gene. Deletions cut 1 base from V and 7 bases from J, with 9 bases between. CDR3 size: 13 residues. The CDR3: CASSVSSQNEQFF. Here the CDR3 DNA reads TGTGCCAGCAGCGTATCTAGTCAGAATGAGCAGTTCTTC.

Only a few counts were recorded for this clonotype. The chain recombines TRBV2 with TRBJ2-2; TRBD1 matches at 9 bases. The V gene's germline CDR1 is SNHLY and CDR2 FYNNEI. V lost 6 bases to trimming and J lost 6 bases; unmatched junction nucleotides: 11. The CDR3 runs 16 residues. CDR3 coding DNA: TGTGCCAGCAGAGGACCGGGACAGGGTGTTTCCGGGGAGCTGTTTTTT. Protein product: CASRGPGQGVSGELFF.

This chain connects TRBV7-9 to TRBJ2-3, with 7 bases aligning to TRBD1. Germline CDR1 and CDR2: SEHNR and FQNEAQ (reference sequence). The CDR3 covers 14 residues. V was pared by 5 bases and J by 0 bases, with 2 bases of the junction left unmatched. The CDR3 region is CASSGQVSTDTQYF. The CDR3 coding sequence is TGTGCCAGCAGCGGACAGGTTAGCACAGATACGCAGTATTTT.

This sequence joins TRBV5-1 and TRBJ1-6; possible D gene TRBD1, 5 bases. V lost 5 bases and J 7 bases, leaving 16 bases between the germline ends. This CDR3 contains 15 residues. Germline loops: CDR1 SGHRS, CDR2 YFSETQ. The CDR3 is CASRLSTGVNSPLHF. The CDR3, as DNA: TGCGCCAGCAGACTATCTACGGGGGTAAATTCACCCCTCCACTTT. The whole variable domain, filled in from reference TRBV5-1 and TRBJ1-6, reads KAGVTQTPRYLIKTRGQQVTLSCSPISGHRSVSWYQQTPGQGLQFLFEYFSETQRNKGNFPGRFSGRQFSNSRSEMNVSTLELGDSALYLCASRLSTGVNSPLHFGNGTRLTVT.

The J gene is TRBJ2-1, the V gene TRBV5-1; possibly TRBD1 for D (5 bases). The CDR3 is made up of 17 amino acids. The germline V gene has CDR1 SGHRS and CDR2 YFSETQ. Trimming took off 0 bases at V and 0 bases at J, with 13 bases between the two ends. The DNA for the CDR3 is TGCGCCAGCAGCTTGGGACACGGACATCCCTCCTACAATGAGCAGTTCTTC. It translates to CASSLGHGHPSYNEQFF. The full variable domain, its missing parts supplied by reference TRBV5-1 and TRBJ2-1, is KAGVTQTPRYLIKTRGQQVTLSCSPISGHRSVSWYQQTPGQGLQFLFEYFSETQRNKGNFPGRFSGRQFSNSRSEMNVSTLELGDSALYLCASSLGHGHPSYNEQFFGPGTRLTVL.

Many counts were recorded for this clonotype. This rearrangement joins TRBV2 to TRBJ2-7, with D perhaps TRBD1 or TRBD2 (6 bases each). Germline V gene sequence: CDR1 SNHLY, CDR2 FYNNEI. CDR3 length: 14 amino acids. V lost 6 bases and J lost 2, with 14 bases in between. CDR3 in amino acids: CASSGGRQAYEQYF. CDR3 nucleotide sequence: TGTGCCAGCAGCGGGGGAAGACAGGCCTACGAGCAGTACTTC.

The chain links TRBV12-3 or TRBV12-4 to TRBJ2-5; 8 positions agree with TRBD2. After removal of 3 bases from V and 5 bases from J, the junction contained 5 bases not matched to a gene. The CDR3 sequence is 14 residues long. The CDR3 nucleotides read TGTGCCAGCAGTTTTTGGTCGGGGGGGGAGACCCAGTACTTC. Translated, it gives CASSFWSGGETQYF.

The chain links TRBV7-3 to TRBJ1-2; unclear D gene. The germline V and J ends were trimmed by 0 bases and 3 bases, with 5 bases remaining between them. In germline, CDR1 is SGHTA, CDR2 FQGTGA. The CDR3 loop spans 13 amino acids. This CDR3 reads CASSLTRDYGYTF. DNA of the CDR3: TGTGCCAGCAGCTTAACGAGAGACTATGGCTACACCTTC. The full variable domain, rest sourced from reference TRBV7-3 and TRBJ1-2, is GAGVSQTPSNKVTEKGKYVELRCDPISGHTALYWYRQSLGQGPEFLIYFQGTGAADDSGLPNDRFFAVRPEGSVSTLKIQRTERGDSAVYLCASSLTRDYGYTFGSGTRLTVV.

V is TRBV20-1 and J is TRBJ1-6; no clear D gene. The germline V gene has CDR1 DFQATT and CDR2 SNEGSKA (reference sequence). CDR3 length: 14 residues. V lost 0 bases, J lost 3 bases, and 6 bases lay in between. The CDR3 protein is CSARDVYYNSPLHF. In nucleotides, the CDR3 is TGCAGTGCTAGAGACGTATACTATAATTCACCCCTCCACTTT.

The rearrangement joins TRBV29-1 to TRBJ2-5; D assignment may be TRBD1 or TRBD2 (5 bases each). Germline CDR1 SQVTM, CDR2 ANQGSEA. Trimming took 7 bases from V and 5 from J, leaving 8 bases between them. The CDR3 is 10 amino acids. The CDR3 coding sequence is TGCAGCGCCGGGGCGGAGACCCAGTACTTC. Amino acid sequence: CSAGAETQYF. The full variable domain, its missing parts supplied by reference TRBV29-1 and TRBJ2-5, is SAVISQKPSRDICQRGTSLTIQCQVDSQVTMMFWYRQQPGQSLTLIATANQGSEATYESGFVIDKFPISRPNLTFSTLTVSNMSPEDSSIYLCSAGAETQYFGPGTRLLVL.

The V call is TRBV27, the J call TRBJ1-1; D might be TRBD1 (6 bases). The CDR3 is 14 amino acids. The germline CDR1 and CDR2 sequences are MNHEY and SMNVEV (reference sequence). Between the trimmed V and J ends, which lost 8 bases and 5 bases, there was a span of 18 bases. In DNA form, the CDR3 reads TGTGCCAGCGGTCTAGGCAGGGGTACTACTGAAGCTTTCTTT. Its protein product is CASGLGRGTTEAFF.

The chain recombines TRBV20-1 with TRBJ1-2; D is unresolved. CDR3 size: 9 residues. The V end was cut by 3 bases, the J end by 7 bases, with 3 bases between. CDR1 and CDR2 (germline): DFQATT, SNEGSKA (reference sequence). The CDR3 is CSASGGYTF. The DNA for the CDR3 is TGCAGTGCTAGTGGTGGCTACACCTTC.

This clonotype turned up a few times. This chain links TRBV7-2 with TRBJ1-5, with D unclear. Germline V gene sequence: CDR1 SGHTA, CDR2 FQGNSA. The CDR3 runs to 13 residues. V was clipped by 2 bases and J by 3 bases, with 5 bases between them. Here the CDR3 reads CASSLQPNQPQHF. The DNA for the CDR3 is TGTGCCAGCAGCTTACAACCCAATCAGCCCCAGCATTTT.

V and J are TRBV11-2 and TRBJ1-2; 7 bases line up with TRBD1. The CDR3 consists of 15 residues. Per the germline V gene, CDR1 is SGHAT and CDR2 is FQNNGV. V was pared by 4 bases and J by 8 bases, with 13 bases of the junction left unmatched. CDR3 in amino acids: CASSSNRGPGRGYTF. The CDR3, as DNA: TGTGCCAGCAGCTCGAACAGGGGTCCCGGGAGAGGCTACACCTTC.

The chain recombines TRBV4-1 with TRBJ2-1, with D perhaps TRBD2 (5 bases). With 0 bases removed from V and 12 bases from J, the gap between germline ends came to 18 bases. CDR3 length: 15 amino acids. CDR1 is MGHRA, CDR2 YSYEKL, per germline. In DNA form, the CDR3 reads TGCGCCAGCAGCCAAGACCCCCCCGGGGAGACTGTGCAGTTCTTC. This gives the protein CASSQDPPGETVQFF.

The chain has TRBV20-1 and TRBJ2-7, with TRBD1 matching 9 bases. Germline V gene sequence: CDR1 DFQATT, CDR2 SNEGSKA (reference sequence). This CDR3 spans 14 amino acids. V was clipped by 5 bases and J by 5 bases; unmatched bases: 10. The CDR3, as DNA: TGCAGTGCTGTTTCTTCGGACAGGGGCCACGAGCAGTACTTC. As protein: CSAVSSDRGHEQYF.

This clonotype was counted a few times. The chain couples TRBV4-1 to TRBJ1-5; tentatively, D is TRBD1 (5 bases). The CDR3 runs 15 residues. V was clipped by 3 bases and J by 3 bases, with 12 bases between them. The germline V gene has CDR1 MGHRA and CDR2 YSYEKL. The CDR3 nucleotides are TGCGCCAGCAGCCAGGGGCCGGGGTTCAATCAGCCCCAGCATTTT. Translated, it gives CASSQGPGFNQPQHF.

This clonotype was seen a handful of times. This chain's CDR3 is CASSRSALQETQYF. The CDR3 DNA sequence: TGTGCCAGCAGCCGATCGGCACTTCAAGAGACCCAGTACTTC. This rearrangement joins TRBV6-6 to TRBJ2-5; no clear D gene. Germline assignment: CDR1 MNHNY and CDR2 SVGAGI (reference sequence). Trimming stripped 6 bases from V and 2 bases from J, with 13 bases between. The length of the CDR3 is 14 residues.

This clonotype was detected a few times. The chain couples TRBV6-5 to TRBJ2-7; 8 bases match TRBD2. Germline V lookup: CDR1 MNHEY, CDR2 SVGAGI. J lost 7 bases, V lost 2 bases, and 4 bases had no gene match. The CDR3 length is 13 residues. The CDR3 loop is CASSYTGGTEQYF. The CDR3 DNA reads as TGTGCCAGCAGTTACACGGGGGGGACGGAGCAGTACTTC.

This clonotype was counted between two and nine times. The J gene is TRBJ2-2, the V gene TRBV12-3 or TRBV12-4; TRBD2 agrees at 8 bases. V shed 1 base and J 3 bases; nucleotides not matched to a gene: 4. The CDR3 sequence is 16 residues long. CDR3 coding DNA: TGTGCCAGCAGTTTAGGCGGGAGGTCCTACACCGGGGAGCTGTTTTTT. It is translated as CASSLGGRSYTGELFF.

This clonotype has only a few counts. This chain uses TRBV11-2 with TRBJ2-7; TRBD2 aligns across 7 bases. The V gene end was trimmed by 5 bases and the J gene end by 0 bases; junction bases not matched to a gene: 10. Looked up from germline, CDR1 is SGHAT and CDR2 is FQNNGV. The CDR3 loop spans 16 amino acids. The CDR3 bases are TGTGCCAGCAGCCCCTGGGGGGGGATGAGCTCCTACGAGCAGTACTTC. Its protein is CASSPWGGMSSYEQYF.

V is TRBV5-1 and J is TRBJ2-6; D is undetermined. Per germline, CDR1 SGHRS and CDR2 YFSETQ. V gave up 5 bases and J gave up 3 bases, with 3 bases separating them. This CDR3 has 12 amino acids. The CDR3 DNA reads TGCGCCAGCAGAGATGGGGCCAACGTCCTGACTTTC. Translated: CASRDGANVLTF.

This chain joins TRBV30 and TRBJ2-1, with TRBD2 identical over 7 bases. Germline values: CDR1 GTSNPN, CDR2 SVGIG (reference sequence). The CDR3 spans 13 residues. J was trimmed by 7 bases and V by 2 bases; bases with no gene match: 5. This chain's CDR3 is CAWSRAGMNEQFF. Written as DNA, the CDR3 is TGTGCCTGGAGTAGAGCGGGGATGAATGAGCAGTTCTTC.

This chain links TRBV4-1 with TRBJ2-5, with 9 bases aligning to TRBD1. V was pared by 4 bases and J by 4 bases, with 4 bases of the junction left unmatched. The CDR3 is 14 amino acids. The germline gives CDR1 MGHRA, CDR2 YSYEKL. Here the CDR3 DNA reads TGCGCCAGCAGCCGGACAGGGGTGGCAGAGACCCAGTACTTC. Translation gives CASSRTGVAETQYF.

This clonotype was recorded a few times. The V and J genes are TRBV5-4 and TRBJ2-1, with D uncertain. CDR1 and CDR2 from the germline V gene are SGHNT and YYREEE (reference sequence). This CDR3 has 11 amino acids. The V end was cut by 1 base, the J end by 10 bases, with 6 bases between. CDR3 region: CASSLSGEQFF. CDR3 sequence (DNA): TGTGCCAGCAGCTTGTCGGGCGAGCAGTTCTTC. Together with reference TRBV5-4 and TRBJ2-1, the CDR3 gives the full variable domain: ETGVTQSPTHLIKTRGQQVTLRCSSQSGHNTVSWYQQALGQGPQFIFQYYREEENGRGNFPPRFSGLQFPNYSSELNVNALELDDSALYLCASSLSGEQFFGPGTRLTVL.

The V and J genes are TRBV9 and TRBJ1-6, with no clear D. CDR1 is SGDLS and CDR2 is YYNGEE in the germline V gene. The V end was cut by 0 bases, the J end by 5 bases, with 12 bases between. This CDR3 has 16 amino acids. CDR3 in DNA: TGTGCCAGCAGCGTAGGAGGAATCAGGAATAATTCACCCCTCCACTTT. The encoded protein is CASSVGGIRNNSPLHF.

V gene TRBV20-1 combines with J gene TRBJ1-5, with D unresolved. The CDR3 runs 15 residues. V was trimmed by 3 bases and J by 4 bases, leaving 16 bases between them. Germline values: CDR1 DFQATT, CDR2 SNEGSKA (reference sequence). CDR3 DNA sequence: TGCAGTGCTAGCCAGACCGGAGGATATAATCAGCCCCAGCATTTT. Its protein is CSASQTGGYNQPQHF.

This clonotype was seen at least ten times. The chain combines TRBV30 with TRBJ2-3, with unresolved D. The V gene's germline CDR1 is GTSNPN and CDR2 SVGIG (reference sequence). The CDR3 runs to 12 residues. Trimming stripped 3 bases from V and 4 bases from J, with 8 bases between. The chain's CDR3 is CAWRGNSDTQYF. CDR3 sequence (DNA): TGTGCCTGGAGGGGGAACTCAGATACGCAGTATTTT.